Each of the 8 T cell receptor beta chains below was sequenced from the same sample in a study of blood T cell repertoires in COVID-19. Profiling relied on immunoSEQ multiplex PCR, and the TCRdb table lists in-frame clones only, not all of them. Of 200,000 or so clones in the sample, 80% to 85% were seen once. Specimen: peripheral blood. Receptors were obtained from a woman aged 55-69 years with acute or convalescent COVID-19.

The gene calls are TRBV2 and TRBJ2-2, with a tentative D call TRBD2 (5 bases). The germline CDR1 and CDR2 sequences are SNHLY and FYNNEI. The CDR3 runs to 16 residues. V dropped 0 bases and J dropped 4 bases, with 12 bases sitting between them. In DNA form, the CDR3 reads TGTGCCAGCAGTGAAGCGCGAGGGCGGAGCACCGGGGAGCTGTTTTTT. It specifies CASSEARGRSTGELFF.

The rearrangement links TRBV11-2 to TRBJ2-7; 12 bases are a match to TRBD2. The CDR3 runs to 15 residues. With V trimmed by 5 bases and J by 6 bases, 8 bases remained unmatched. Germline V gives CDR1 SGHAT, CDR2 FQNNGV. CDR3 sequence (DNA): TGTGCCAGCAGCCGCGGACTAGCGGGGCAAGGCGAGCAGTACTTC. Translating gives CASSRGLAGQGEQYF.

V gene TRBV7-7 combines with J gene TRBJ2-5; TRBD2 aligns across 8 bases. CDR3 length: 16 residues. The ends lost 5 bases at V and 1 base at J; junction bases unmatched: 9. The germline gives CDR1 SSHAT, CDR2 FNYEAQ (reference sequence). The CDR3 protein is CASSPGLARGQETQYF. The CDR3 nucleotides read TGTGCCAGCAGCCCCGGACTAGCCCGGGGCCAAGAGACCCAGTACTTC.

The J gene is TRBJ1-2, the V gene TRBV3-1 (or the pseudogene TRBV3-2); weak D call: TRBD1 (5 bases). Trimming shortened V by 1 base and J by 2 bases, and 11 bases separated the two germline ends. The germline CDR1 and CDR2 sequences are LGHDT and YNNKEL (reference sequence). CDR3 length: 15 amino acids. The CDR3 region has the DNA TGTGCCAGCAGCCAAGGACAGAACCAGAACTATGGCTACACCTTC. Encoded protein: CASSQGQNQNYGYTF.

The chain recombines TRBV5-8 with TRBJ1-2; the D is unclear. CDR3 length equals 10 residues. Germline CDR1 and CDR2: SGHTS and YDEGEE. V lost 4 bases to trimming and J lost 8 bases, with 6 bases between them. The CDR3 DNA is TGTGCCAGCAGCCCCCTGGGCTACACCTTC. Protein: CASSPLGYTF.

The CDR3 DNA follows: TGTGCCAGCAGCCTCCGGGAGTCTGAAGCTTTCTTT. Translated, it gives CASSLRESEAFF. The rearrangement joins TRBV5-4 to TRBJ1-1, with D unclear. Germline V CDR1 and CDR2: SGHNT, YYREEE (reference sequence). V was pared by 4 bases and J by 6 bases, with 10 bases between. This CDR3 region has 12 residues.

The J gene is TRBJ2-3, the V gene TRBV3-1 (or the pseudogene TRBV3-2), with D tentatively TRBD2 (5 bases). The CDR3 sequence is 15 residues long. V was trimmed by 2 bases and J by 2 bases, leaving 11 bases between them. The V gene's germline CDR1 is LGHDT and CDR2 YNNKEL (reference sequence). The CDR3 DNA follows: TGTGCCAGCAGCCAAATACCCCGGGACACAGATACGCAGTATTTT. Its translation: CASSQIPRDTDTQYF.

The V call is TRBV28, the J call TRBJ2-5; TRBD2 agrees at 7 bases. With 8 bases clipped from V and 5 bases from J, the junction kept 11 bases outside the gene matches. The germline gives CDR1 MDHEN, CDR2 SYDVKM. The CDR3 has 14 residues. CDR3 sequence reads: CASARTGGGETQYF. The CDR3 coding sequence is TGTGCCAGCGCCAGGACCGGGGGAGGGGAGACCCAGTACTTC.